This T cell receptor beta chain derives from a study of blood T cell repertoires in COVID-19. Overall study context: Whether acute or convalescent, the COVID-19 samples came from the United States, Italy and Spain.

Original processing notes: Estimation of nucleated cell counts relied on the amplification of reference gene primers. Sequencing used immunoSEQ multiplex PCR; TCRdb keeps in-frame clones, though not all of them. The V and J calls and the clone size are those of that table, but D and trimming were determined from the DNA. Seen here are more than 200,000 clones, around 84% observed once, and the top ten hold more than 1.5%. The V segment lost 1 base and the J segment 5 bases; nucleotides outside the gene matches: 5. The CDR3 covers 16 residues. Germline V gives CDR1 SEHNR, CDR2 FQNEAQ (reference sequence). Participant ages covered roughly 18 to 89 years across some 25 US areas. Clinical history as reported by participants underpinned cohort assignment.

The specimen sequenced was PBMCs or T cells enriched from blood (not recorded which). V usage is TRBV7-9 and J usage is TRBJ2-2; 9 nucleotides align to TRBD2. The receptor's source is a man in his forties or fifties who had recovered from COVID-19. The CDR3 bases are TGTGCCAGCAGCTTAGGAGCGGGGGGACTGACCGGGGAGCTGTTTTTT. The encoded protein is CASSLGAGGLTGELFF.